This T cell receptor beta chain was sequenced during a study of ipilimumab plus nivolumab after autologous stem cell transplantation. Here immunoSEQ multiplex PCR was the method, and the copy in TCRdb shows in-frame clones only, minus some. Seen here are under 20,000 clones, approximately 79% observed once, and the top ten hold about 40%. CDR1 and CDR2 (germline): SGDLS, YYNGEE. The CDR3 runs 17 residues. Germline trimming cut 4 bases from V and 7 bases from J; bases unmatched to any gene: 14. Sequenced material: PBMCs, taken in a trial of ipilimumab plus nivolumab as post-transplant consolidation. The chain has TRBV9 and TRBJ2-1, with 10 bases identical to TRBD1. The sequence derives from a male donor with diffuse large B-cell lymphoma. The CDR3: CASSHIPGTGEGNEQFF. Here the CDR3 DNA reads TGTGCCAGCAGCCACATCCCCGGGACAGGGGAAGGAAATGAGCAGTTCTTC.